Below, 26 T cell receptor beta chains from the same sample are listed, as sequenced in a study of T cell changes during pregnancy in multiple sclerosis. Clones were read by immunoSEQ multiplex PCR, and TCRdb kept only the in-frame ones, dropping some. In the table there are over 65,000 clones, approximately 90% of which are singletons. Specimen: peripheral blood, collected in the first trimester of pregnancy. These receptors all stem from a female donor with multiple sclerosis, enrolled in a pregnancy study.

The J gene is TRBJ1-2, the V gene TRBV27, with 7 bases fitting TRBD1. Germline loops: CDR1 MNHEY, CDR2 SMNVEV (reference sequence). V was clipped by 0 bases and J by 8 bases; unmatched bases: 6. This CDR3 spans 14 amino acids. CDR3: CASSLSWDRRGYTF. The CDR3, as DNA: TGTGCCAGCAGTTTATCGTGGGACAGAAGGGGCTACACCTTC.

The rearrangement joins TRBV6-4 to TRBJ1-1, with D perhaps TRBD1 (6 bases). The CDR3 length is 13 residues. V was shortened by 6 bases and J by 11 bases, with 19 bases between the two germline ends. The germline V gene has CDR1 MRHNA and CDR2 SNTAGT. Here the CDR3 reads CASSPLGGGRAFF. The CDR3 nucleotides are TGTGCCAGCAGCCCCCTCGGCGGGGGCCGGGCTTTCTTT.

V and J are TRBV19 and TRBJ1-2; D perhaps matches TRBD1 (5 bases). Germline-derived CDR1 and CDR2 are LNHDA and SQIVND (reference sequence). The CDR3 loop spans 14 amino acids. V was cut by 6 bases and J by 5 bases, with 16 bases left in between. The CDR3 protein is CASRPSDSEYGYTF. The CDR3 bases are TGTGCCAGTAGGCCTTCCGACAGTGAATATGGCTACACCTTC. The full variable domain, in which reference TRBV19 and TRBJ1-2 provide the parts outside the CDR3, is DGGITQSPKYLFRKEGQNVTLSCEQNLNHDAMYWYRQDPGQGLRLIYYSQIVNDFQKGDIAEGYSVSREKKESFPLTVTSAQKNPTAFYLCASRPSDSEYGYTFGSGTRLTVV.

The chain links TRBV6-5 to TRBJ2-7, with D tentatively TRBD2 (6 bases). V lost 0 bases and J 5 bases, leaving 17 bases between the germline ends. The CDR3 loop spans 16 amino acids. Per germline, CDR1 MNHEY and CDR2 SVGAGI. The CDR3 region has the DNA TGTGCCAGCAGTTACTCCCTATTCGGGAGAAGCCACGAGCAGTACTTC. It yields the protein CASSYSLFGRSHEQYF.

CDR3 region: CASSLRSGPFYEQFF. Written as DNA, the CDR3 is TGTGCCAGCAGCCTAAGATCAGGGCCGTTTTATGAGCAGTTCTTC. This chain links TRBV9 with TRBJ2-1; possible D gene TRBD1, 5 bases. The CDR3 runs 15 residues. The V and J ends lost 4 bases and 8 bases respectively, with 19 bases between them. The germline gives CDR1 SGDLS, CDR2 YYNGEE.

The chain couples TRBV19 to TRBJ1-2; 10 bases are a match to TRBD1. Germline V lookup: CDR1 LNHDA, CDR2 SQIVND (reference sequence). The CDR3 covers 12 residues. J gave up 8 bases and V 7 bases, and 4 bases lay outside the gene matches. The CDR3 DNA reads TGTGCCAGTACCGGGACAGGGGAAGGCTACACCTTC. Translated: CASTGTGEGYTF.

The chain couples TRBV11-2 to TRBJ2-1, with 11 bases that match TRBD2. The germline CDR1 and CDR2 sequences are SGHAT and FQNNGV. The J segment lost 4 bases and the V segment lost 9 bases, leaving 2 bases of the junction unmatched. The CDR3 length is 13 residues. This chain's CDR3 is CASGTSGYNEQFF. As DNA, the CDR3 is TGTGCCAGTGGGACTAGCGGTTACAATGAGCAGTTCTTC.

The chain links TRBV30 to TRBJ2-7; the D gene is possibly TRBD1 (6 bases). The length of the CDR3 is 14 residues. Between the trimmed V and J ends, which lost 0 bases and 9 bases, there was a span of 18 bases. The germline V gene encodes CDR1 GTSNPN and CDR2 SVGIG (reference sequence). The CDR3 spells CAWSVDQGTLGQYF. The CDR3 DNA reads as TGTGCCTGGAGTGTAGATCAGGGGACCCTTGGGCAGTACTTC.

The chain recombines TRBV7-2 with TRBJ2-2; 15 nucleotides line up with TRBD2. With V trimmed by 4 bases and J by 7 bases, 4 bases remained unmatched. Germline V lookup: CDR1 SGHTA, CDR2 FQGNSA. The CDR3 has 16 residues. Here the CDR3 DNA reads TGTGCCAGCAGCTCGGGACTAGCGGGGGGAGGCGGGGAGCTGTTTTTT. Translating gives CASSSGLAGGGGELFF.

J is TRBJ1-2 and V is TRBV6-5; D not certain. V was trimmed by 5 bases and J by 5 bases, leaving 12 bases between them. This CDR3 comprises 13 residues. CDR1 is MNHEY and CDR2 is SVGAGI in the germline V gene. In DNA form, the CDR3 reads TGTGCCAGCAGTCGCGCCGGGGAATATGGCTACACCTTC. Translating it yields CASSRAGEYGYTF.

The rearrangement joins TRBV9 to TRBJ2-2; a possible D gene is TRBD2 (5 bases). The CDR3 spans 13 residues. V lost 2 bases, J lost 4 bases, and 6 bases lay in between. Germline V lookup: CDR1 SGDLS, CDR2 YYNGEE. CDR3 coding DNA: TGTGCCAGCAGCGTCGGGATCACCGGGGAGCTGTTTTTT. It translates to CASSVGITGELFF.

In regard to this clone: The junction and the germline gene differ at one end; a read error may be behind it. The rearrangement links TRBV14 to TRBJ2-6, with 9 bases lining up with TRBD1. The CDR3 loop spans 16 amino acids. The germline V gene has CDR1 SGHDN and CDR2 FVKESK. The CDR3 DNA reads TGTGCCAGCAGCCGAACAGGGGGCGGTGGGGCCAACGTCTTGACTTTC. Translation: CASSRTGGGGANVLTF.

The chain couples TRBV6-1 to TRBJ2-5; 7 bases fit TRBD1. The CDR3 covers 13 residues. Germline-derived CDR1 and CDR2 are MNHNS and SASEGT. V trimming: 6 bases; J trimming: 5 bases; junction bases outside the gene matches: 6. The CDR3: CASSQDRDETQYF. In nucleotides, the CDR3 is TGTGCCAGCAGCCAAGACAGGGATGAGACCCAGTACTTC.

V is TRBV28 and J is TRBJ1-4, with 10 positions matching TRBD1. The CDR3 covers 15 residues. From germline, CDR1 is MDHEN and CDR2 SYDVKM. V was pared by 6 bases and J by 10 bases, with 11 bases of the junction left unmatched. The CDR3 loop reads CASSPTGTGVVKLFF. Written as DNA, the CDR3 is TGTGCCAGCAGCCCCACCGGGACAGGGGTGGTAAAACTGTTTTTT.

The gene calls are TRBV7-8 and TRBJ2-1; 10 bases agree with TRBD2. CDR3 length: 17 amino acids. J was trimmed by 0 bases and V by 3 bases; bases with no gene match: 5. Germline CDR1 reads SGHVS; CDR2 reads FQNEAQ. In nucleotides, the CDR3 is TGTGCCAGCAGCTTCGCTAGCGGGGGCCTCTCCTACAATGAGCAGTTCTTC. The encoded protein is CASSFASGGLSYNEQFF.

The rearrangement uses TRBV6-1 and TRBJ1-5; D ambiguous. V lost 0 bases and J 5 bases, leaving 5 bases between the germline ends. This CDR3 region has 13 residues. CDR1 and CDR2 (germline): MNHNS, SASEGT. CDR3 amino acids: CASSEARDQPQHF. CDR3 nucleotide sequence: TGTGCCAGCAGTGAAGCGCGAGATCAGCCCCAGCATTTT.

This chain connects TRBV28 to TRBJ1-6; 8 positions agree with TRBD1. The CDR3 length is 17 residues. Germline loops: CDR1 MDHEN, CDR2 SYDVKM. The ends lost 10 bases at V and 7 bases at J; junction bases unmatched: 18. Here the CDR3 reads CATNDRGRTSGNSPLHF. The CDR3 DNA reads as TGTGCCACCAACGACAGGGGAAGGACCAGTGGGAATTCACCCCTCCACTTT.

The chain links TRBV28 to TRBJ1-4, with 10 positions matching TRBD1. After removal of 8 bases from V and 11 bases from J, the junction contained 8 bases not matched to a gene. This CDR3 contains 13 residues. The germline CDR1 and CDR2 sequences are MDHEN and SYDVKM. CDR3: CASADRGLSKLFF. In DNA form, the CDR3 reads TGTGCCAGCGCCGACAGGGGGCTGAGTAAACTGTTTTTT.

This clone was seen more than once but under ten times. CDR3 DNA sequence: TGTGCCAGCGAGTCAGCGACTCCGAACACCGGGGAGCTGTTTTTT. Translation: CASESATPNTGELFF. The chain links TRBV28 to TRBJ2-2; D not resolved. Germline V gene sequence: CDR1 MDHEN, CDR2 SYDVKM. Trimming cost V 8 bases and J 0 bases, with 13 bases left between them. The CDR3 totals 15 residues.

This clone turned up a few times. The gene calls are TRBV4-3 and TRBJ2-3; 8 positions agree with TRBD2. Germline CDR1 LGHNA, CDR2 YSLEER. The CDR3 is 14 residues long. With 4 bases clipped from V and 1 base from J, the junction kept 1 base outside the gene matches. CDR3 sequence (DNA): TGCGCCAGCAGCCCGCGGGGGGGCACAGATACGCAGTATTTT. Protein: CASSPRGGTDTQYF.

The chain has TRBV5-1 and TRBJ2-3, with D perhaps matching TRBD2 (5 bases). Looked up from germline, CDR1 is SGHRS and CDR2 is YFSETQ. CDR3 length: 15 residues. V was cut by 0 bases and J by 3 bases, with 11 bases left in between. CDR3 DNA: TGCGCCAGCAGCTTGGGCGAGGGAAGTACAGATACGCAGTATTTT. As protein: CASSLGEGSTDTQYF.

The chain is built from TRBV7-8 and TRBJ2-5, with D unresolved. Germline lookup yields CDR1 SGHVS and CDR2 FQNEAQ. V was pared by 5 bases and J by 0 bases, with 7 bases between. The CDR3 length is 13 residues. The CDR3 coding sequence is TGTGCCAGCAGCCCGAGGAACCAAGAGACCCAGTACTTC. It yields the protein CASSPRNQETQYF. Full variable domain (remainder filled in from reference TRBV7-8 and TRBJ2-5): GAGVSQSPRYKVAKRGQDVALRCDPISGHVSLFWYQQALGQGPEFLTYFQNEAQLDKSGLPSDRFFAERPEGSVSTLKIQRTQQEDSAVYLCASSPRNQETQYFGPGTRLLVL.

This chain connects TRBV5-4 to TRBJ1-2; TRBD1 aligns across 9 bases. Per the germline V gene, CDR1 is SGHNT and CDR2 is YYREEE (reference sequence). V lost 4 bases, J lost 8 bases, and 9 bases stayed unmatched. The CDR3 sequence is 14 residues long. The CDR3 sequence: CASSKRDRVWGYTF. CDR3 in DNA: TGTGCCAGCAGCAAGAGGGACAGGGTATGGGGCTACACCTTC.

The V and J genes are TRBV7-8 and TRBJ1-1; 7 nucleotides agree with TRBD1. Germline assignment: CDR1 SGHVS and CDR2 FQNEAQ. Trimming cost V 2 bases and J 1 base; bases outside gene matches: 4. There are 15 residues in the CDR3. CDR3 sequence (DNA): TGTGCCAGCAGCTTAACGACAGGGACGAACACTGAAGCTTTCTTT. Translating it yields CASSLTTGTNTEAFF.

This sequence joins TRBV15 and TRBJ1-4, with D maybe TRBD1 (5 bases). This CDR3 spans 15 amino acids. V was pared by 2 bases and J by 1 base, with 8 bases between. Germline V gene data show CDR1 as LNHNV and CDR2 as YYDKDF (reference sequence). CDR3 region: CATSRQGETNEKLFF. The CDR3 coding sequence is TGTGCCACCAGCAGACAGGGTGAAACTAATGAAAAACTGTTTTTT. Full variable domain (outside the CDR3, taken from reference TRBV15 and TRBJ1-4): DAMVIQNPRYQVTQFGKPVTLSCSQTLNHNVMYWYQQKSSQAPKLLFHYYDKDFNNEADTPDNFQSRRPNTSFCFLDIRSPGLGDTAMYLCATSRQGETNEKLFFGSGTQLSVL.

The chain joins TRBV9 to TRBJ1-3, with a tentative D call TRBD1 (5 bases). Germline CDR1 is SGDLS and CDR2 is YYNGEE. CDR3 length equals 16 residues. V lost 3 bases and J lost 0, with 13 bases in between. The CDR3 loop is CASSEKDRLSGNTIYF. The CDR3, as DNA: TGTGCCAGCAGCGAGAAAGACAGACTCTCTGGAAACACCATATATTTT.